One T cell receptor beta chain is described in this entry. The data stem from a study of blood T cell repertoires in COVID-19. Method: immunoSEQ multiplex PCR; TCRdb's copy keeps in-frame clones and lacks some. The data contain a few hundred thousand clones, 70% to 90% of them seen just once; the ten biggest clones take up under 6%. This CDR3 region has 15 residues. CDR1 and CDR2 (germline): GTSNPN, SVGIG (reference sequence). The V gene lost 0 bases and the J gene lost 5 bases, with 14 bases spanning the gap. The TCR was taken from a woman aged 30 to 39 who had recovered from COVID-19. The sequenced sample was PBMCs or T cells enriched from blood (not recorded which). The rearrangement links TRBV30 to TRBJ2-1; D might be TRBD2 (6 bases). The CDR3 here is CAWSVLAGRDNEQFF. The CDR3 bases are TGTGCCTGGAGTGTACTGGCGGGGCGAGACAATGAGCAGTTCTTC. Full variable domain (missing parts from reference TRBV30 and TRBJ2-1): SQTIHQWPATLVQPVGSPLSLECTVEGTSNPNLYWYRQAAGRGLQLLFYSVGIGQISSEVPQNLSASRPQDRQFILSSKKLLLSDSGFYLCAWSVLAGRDNEQFFGPGTRLTVL.